This T cell receptor (beta chain) originates from a study of T-cell reconstitution after alpha-beta-depleted transplantation in children. A library of TCRbeta sequences, prepared with unique molecular identifiers, was generated. TCRdb analysed the PCR reads with MiXCR anew, one entry per CDR3 protein. The profile shows 280,000 or so distinct CDR3 sequences, around 10% of them singletons. This clonotype was counted at least ten times. The CDR3 runs 14 residues. Germline CDR1 and CDR2: SNHLY and FYNNEI. Trimming stripped 2 bases from V and 3 bases from J, with 11 bases between. This receptor was obtained from a male patient aged 2 to 9 who had a stem cell transplant for chronic granulomatous disease, so the T cells may come from the graft donor. This chain connects TRBV2 to TRBJ2-7; D is ambiguous. Specimen: peripheral blood, collected 180 days after TCRalphabeta/CD19-depleted stem cell transplant. The CDR3: CASSEKKGGYEQYF. CDR3 sequence (DNA): TGTGCCAGCAGTGAAAAGAAAGGCGGCTACGAGCAGTACTTC.